This T cell receptor beta chain was identified during a study of blood T cell repertoires in COVID-19. Original processing methods: For nucleated cells, counts were estimated from reference gene primer amplification. Data came from immunoSEQ multiplex PCR; TCRdb stores just in-frame clones and leaves some out. V and J calls and clone size are those listed in that table; D and trimming were worked out from the DNA. Of 60,000 to 85,000 clones listed, about 86% are singletons. Unmatched junction bases numbered 9, after V lost 3 bases and J lost 5 bases. The germline gives CDR1 SGHRS, CDR2 YFSETQ. The CDR3 loop spans 15 amino acids.

This clonotype was obtained from a woman over 75 with active or convalescent COVID-19. Sequences were obtained from peripheral blood. This sequence joins TRBV5-1 and TRBJ2-5, with TRBD1 matching over 8 bases. CDR3 bases: TGCGCCAGCAGCTCCCAAACGACAGGGGCGGAGACCCAGTACTTC. Protein: CASSSQTTGAETQYF.